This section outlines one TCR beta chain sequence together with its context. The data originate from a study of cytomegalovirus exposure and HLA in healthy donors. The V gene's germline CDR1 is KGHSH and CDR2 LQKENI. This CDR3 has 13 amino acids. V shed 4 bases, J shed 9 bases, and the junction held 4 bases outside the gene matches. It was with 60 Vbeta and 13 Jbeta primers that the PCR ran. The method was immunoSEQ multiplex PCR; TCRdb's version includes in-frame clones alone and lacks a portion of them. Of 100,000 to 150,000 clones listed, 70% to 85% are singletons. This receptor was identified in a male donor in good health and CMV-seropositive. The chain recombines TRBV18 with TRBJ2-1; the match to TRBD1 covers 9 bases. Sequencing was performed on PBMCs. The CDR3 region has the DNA TGTGCCAGCTCACTGGGACAGGGAGGTGAGCAGTTCTTC. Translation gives CASSLGQGGEQFF.